This T cell receptor (beta chain) was documented in a study of T cell repertoires in cytomegalovirus infection. CDR1 is LNHDA, CDR2 SQIVND, per germline (reference sequence). CDR3 length: 15 residues. V was shortened by 5 bases and J by 1 base, with 14 bases between the two germline ends. The study's findings and limits: In two of eight donors, the top clonotype was HLA-C-restricted CMV-specific.

This clonotype has ten or more counts. The antigen is undetermined. TCRdb re-analysed the reads in MiXCR, keeping a single row per CDR3 protein. The repertoire holds about 490,000 distinct CDR3 sequences, with around 10% as singletons. The sequenced material came from PBMCs. The chain combines TRBV19 with TRBJ1-2; possible D gene TRBD1, 5 bases. This clonotype was obtained from a human donor in good health (CMV status not recorded). Some clones in this sample may be carry-over from other donors' samples. CDR3 DNA sequence: TGTGCCAGTAGTCCTCTCCGGGACGGTAACTATGGCTACACCTTC. Its translation is CASSPLRDGNYGYTF. Full variable domain (missing parts from reference TRBV19 and TRBJ1-2): DGGITQSPKYLFRKEGQNVTLSCEQNLNHDAMYWYRQDPGQGLRLIYYSQIVNDFQKGDIAEGYSVSREKKESFPLTVTSAQKNPTAFYLCASSPLRDGNYGYTFGSGTRLTVV.